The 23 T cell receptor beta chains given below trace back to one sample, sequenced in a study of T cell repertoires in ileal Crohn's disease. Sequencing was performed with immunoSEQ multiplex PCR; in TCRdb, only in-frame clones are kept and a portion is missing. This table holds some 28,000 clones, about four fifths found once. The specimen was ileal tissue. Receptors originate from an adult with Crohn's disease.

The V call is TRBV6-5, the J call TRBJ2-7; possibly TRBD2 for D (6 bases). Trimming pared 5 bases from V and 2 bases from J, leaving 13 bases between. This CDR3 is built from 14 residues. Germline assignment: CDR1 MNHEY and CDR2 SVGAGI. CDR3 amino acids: CASSPRGLTYEQYF. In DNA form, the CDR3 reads TGTGCCAGCAGTCCCCGAGGACTAACCTACGAGCAGTACTTC.

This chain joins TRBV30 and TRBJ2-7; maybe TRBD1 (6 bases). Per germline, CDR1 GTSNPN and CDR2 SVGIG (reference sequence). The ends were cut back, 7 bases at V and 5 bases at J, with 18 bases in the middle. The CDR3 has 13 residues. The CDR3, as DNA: TGTGCCTTGGCAAACAGGGTCGCGGACGAGCAGTACTTC. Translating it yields CALANRVADEQYF.

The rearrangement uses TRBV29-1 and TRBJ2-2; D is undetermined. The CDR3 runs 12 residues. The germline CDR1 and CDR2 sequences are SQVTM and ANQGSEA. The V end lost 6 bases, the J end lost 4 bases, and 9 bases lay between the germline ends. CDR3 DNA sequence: TGCAGCGTCGGATGGGCCACCGGGGAGCTGTTTTTT. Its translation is CSVGWATGELFF.

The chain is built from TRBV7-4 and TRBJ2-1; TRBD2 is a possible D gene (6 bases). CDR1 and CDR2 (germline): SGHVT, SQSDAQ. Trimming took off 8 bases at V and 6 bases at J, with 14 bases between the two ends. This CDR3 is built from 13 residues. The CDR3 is CASGATGGNEQFF. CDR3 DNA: TGTGCCAGCGGGGCTACCGGGGGCAATGAGCAGTTCTTC.

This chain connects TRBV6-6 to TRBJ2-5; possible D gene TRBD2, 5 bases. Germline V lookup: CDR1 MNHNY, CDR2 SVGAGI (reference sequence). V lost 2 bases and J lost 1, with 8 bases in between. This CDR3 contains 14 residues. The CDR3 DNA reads TGTGCCAGCAGTTACCCCGGGGTCCAAGAGACCCAGTACTTC. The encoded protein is CASSYPGVQETQYF.

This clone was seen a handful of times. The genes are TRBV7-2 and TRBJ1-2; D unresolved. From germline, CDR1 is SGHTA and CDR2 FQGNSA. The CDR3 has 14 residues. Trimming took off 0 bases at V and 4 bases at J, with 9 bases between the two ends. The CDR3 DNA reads TGTGCCAGCAGCTTAGCTACCGAGATCTATGGCTACACCTTC. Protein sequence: CASSLATEIYGYTF.

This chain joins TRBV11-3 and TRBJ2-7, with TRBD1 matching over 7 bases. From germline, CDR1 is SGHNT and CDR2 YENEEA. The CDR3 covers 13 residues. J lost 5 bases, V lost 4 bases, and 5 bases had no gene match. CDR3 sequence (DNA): TGTGCCAGCAGCTATAGGACAGGTAACGAGCAGTACTTC. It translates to CASSYRTGNEQYF.

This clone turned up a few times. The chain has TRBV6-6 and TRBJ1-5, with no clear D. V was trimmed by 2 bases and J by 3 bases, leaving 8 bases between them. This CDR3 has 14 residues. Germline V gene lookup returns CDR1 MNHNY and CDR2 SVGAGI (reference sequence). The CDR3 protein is CASSYALYNQPQHF. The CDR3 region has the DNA TGTGCCAGCAGTTACGCGCTCTACAATCAGCCCCAGCATTTT.

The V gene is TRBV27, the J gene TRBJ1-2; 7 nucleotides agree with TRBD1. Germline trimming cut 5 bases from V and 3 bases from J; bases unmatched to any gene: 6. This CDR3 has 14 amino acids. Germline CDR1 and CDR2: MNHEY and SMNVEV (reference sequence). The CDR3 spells CASSPRGRYYGYTF. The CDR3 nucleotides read TGTGCCAGCAGTCCCAGGGGGAGATACTATGGCTACACCTTC.

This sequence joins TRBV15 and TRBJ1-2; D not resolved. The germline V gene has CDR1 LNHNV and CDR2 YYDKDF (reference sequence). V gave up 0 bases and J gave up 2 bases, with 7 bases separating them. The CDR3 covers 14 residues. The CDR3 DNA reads TGTGCCACCAGCAGAGATCGAGGGAACTATGGCTACACCTTC. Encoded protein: CATSRDRGNYGYTF.

The CDR3 here is CASSGETGGGPSQHF. DNA of the CDR3: TGTGCCAGCTCCGGGGAGACAGGGGGCGGCCCATCCCAGCATTTT. This sequence joins TRBV6-1 and TRBJ1-5; TRBD1 matches at 10 bases. CDR1 is MNHNS and CDR2 is SASEGT in the germline V gene. The CDR3 length is 15 residues. Losses at the gene ends were 8 bases for V and 11 bases for J; bases not matched to a gene: 15.

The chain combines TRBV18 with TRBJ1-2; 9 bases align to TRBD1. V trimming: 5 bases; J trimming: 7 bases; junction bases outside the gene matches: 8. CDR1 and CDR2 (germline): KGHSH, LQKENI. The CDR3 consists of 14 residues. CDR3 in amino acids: CASSSLRDRVGYTF. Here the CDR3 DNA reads TGTGCCAGCTCATCGCTACGGGACAGGGTTGGCTACACCTTC.

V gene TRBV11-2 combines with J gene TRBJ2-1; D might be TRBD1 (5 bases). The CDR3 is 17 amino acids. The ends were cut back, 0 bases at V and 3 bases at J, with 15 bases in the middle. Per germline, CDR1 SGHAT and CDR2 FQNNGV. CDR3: CASSLEGAGKRYNEQFF. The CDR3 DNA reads TGTGCCAGCAGCTTAGAAGGGGCAGGAAAACGCTACAATGAGCAGTTCTTC.

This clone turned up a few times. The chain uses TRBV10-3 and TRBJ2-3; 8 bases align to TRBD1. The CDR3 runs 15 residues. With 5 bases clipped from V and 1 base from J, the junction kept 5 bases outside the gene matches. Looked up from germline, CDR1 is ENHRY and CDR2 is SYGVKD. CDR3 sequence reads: CAISTPGQGTDTQYF. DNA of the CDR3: TGTGCCATCAGTACTCCGGGACAGGGCACAGATACGCAGTATTTT.

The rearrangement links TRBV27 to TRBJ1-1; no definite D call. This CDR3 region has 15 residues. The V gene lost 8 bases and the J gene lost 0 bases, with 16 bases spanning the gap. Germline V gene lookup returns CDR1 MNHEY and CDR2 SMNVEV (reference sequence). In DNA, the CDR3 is TGTGCCAGCGCCTTACTAGATCGGATGAACACTGAAGCTTTCTTT. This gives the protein CASALLDRMNTEAFF.

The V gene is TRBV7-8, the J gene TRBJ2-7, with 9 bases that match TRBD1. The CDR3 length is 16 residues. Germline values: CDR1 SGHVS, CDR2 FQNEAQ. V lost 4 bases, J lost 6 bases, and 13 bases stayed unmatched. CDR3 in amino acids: CASSSPRDRAASEQYF. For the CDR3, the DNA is TGTGCCAGCAGCTCCCCGAGGGACAGGGCGGCGTCCGAGCAGTACTTC.

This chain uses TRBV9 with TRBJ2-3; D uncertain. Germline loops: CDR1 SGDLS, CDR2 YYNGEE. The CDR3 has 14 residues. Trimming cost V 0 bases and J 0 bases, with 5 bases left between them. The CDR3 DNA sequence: TGTGCCAGCAGCGTAGACTTGAGCACAGATACGCAGTATTTT. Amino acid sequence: CASSVDLSTDTQYF.

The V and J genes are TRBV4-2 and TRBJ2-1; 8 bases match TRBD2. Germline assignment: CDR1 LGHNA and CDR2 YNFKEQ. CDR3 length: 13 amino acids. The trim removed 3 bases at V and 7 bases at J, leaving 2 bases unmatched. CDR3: CASSHERENEQFF. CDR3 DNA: TGTGCCAGCAGCCACGAGCGGGAGAATGAGCAGTTCTTC.

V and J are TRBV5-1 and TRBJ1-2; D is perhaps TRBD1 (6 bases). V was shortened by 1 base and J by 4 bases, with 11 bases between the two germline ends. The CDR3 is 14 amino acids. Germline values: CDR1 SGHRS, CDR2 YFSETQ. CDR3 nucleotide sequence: TGCGCCAGCAGCTTGCAAGGACAGATCTATGGCTACACCTTC. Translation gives CASSLQGQIYGYTF.

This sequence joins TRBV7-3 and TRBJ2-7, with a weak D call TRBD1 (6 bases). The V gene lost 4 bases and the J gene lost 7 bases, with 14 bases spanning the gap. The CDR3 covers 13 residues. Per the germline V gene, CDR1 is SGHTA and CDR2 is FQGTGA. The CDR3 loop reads CASSSTGKGEQYF. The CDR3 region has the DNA TGTGCCAGCAGCTCCACAGGGAAGGGGGAGCAGTACTTC.

CDR3 protein: CSAKGGYEQYF. The CDR3 bases are TGCAGTGCTAAAGGGGGCTACGAGCAGTACTTC. The V and J genes are TRBV20-1 and TRBJ2-7; D possibly corresponds to TRBD1 (6 bases). The V and J ends lost 4 bases and 3 bases respectively, with 7 bases between them. The CDR3 contains 11 residues. Germline CDR1 and CDR2: DFQATT and SNEGSKA (reference sequence).

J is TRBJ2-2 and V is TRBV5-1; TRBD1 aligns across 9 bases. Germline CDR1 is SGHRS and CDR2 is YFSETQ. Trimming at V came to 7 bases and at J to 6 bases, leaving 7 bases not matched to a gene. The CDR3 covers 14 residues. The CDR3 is CASSRTGEAGELFF. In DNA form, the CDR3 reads TGCGCCAGCTCCCGGACAGGGGAGGCCGGGGAGCTGTTTTTT.

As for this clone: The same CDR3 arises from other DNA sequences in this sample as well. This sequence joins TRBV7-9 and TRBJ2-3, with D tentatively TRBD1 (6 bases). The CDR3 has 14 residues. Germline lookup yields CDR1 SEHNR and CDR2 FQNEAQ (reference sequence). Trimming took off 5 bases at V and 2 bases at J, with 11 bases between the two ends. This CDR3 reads CASSLTGSTDTQYF. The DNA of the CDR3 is TGTGCCAGCAGCCTCACAGGGTCCACAGATACGCAGTATTTT.